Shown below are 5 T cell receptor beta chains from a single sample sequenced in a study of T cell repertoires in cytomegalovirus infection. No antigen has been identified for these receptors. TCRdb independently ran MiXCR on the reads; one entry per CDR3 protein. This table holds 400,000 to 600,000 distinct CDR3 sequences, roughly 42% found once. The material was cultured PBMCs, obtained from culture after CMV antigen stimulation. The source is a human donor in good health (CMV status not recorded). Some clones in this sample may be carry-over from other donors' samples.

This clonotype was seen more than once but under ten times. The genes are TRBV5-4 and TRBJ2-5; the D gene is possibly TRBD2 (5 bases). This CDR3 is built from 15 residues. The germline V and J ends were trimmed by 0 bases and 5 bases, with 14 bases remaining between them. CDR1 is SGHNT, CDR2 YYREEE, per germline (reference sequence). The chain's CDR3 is CASSLASGSVETQYF. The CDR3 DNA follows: TGTGCCAGCAGCTTGGCCTCGGGGAGTGTGGAGACCCAGTACTTC.

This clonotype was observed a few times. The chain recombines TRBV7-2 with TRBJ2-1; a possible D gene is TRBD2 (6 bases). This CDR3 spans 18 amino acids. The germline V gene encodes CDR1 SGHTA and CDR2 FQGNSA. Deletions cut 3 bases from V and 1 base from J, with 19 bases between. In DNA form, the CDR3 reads TGTGCCAGCAGCTTCGCCCTGGCTAGCGAGACTTCCTACAATGAGCAGTTCTTC. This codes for CASSFALASETSYNEQFF.

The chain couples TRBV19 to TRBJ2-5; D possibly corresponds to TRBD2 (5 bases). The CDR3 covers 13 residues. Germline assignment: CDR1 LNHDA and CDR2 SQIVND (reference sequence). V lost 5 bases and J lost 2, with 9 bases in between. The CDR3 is CASSDRRQETQYF. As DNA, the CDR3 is TGTGCCAGTAGTGACCGGAGGCAAGAGACCCAGTACTTC.

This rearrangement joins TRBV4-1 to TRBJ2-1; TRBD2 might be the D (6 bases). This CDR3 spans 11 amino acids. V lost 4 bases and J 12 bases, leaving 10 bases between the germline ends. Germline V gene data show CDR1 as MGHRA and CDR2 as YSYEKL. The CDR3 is CASSRGERQFF. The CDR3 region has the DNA TGCGCCAGCAGCCGGGGGGAGCGGCAGTTCTTC.

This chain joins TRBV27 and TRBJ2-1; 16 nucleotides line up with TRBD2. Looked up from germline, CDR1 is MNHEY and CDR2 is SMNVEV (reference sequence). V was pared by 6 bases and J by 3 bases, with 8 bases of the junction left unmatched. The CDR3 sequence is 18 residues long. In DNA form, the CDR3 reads TGTGCCAGCAGAACGGGACTAGCGGGGGGGGGCGGCTACAATGAGCAGTTCTTC. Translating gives CASRTGLAGGGGYNEQFF.